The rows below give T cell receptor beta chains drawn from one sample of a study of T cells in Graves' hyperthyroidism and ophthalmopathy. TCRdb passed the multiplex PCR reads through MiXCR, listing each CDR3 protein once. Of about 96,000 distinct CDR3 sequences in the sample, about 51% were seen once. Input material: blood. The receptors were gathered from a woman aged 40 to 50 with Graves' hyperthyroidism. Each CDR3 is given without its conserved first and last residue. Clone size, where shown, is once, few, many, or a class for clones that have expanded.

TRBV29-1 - SDLQGNGGYT
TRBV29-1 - SVRDRGTYEQY
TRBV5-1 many ASSKLGGEYEQY
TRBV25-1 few ASKDRGDYGYT
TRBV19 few ASTPTGMGSPLH
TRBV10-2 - ASSPLQGTYGQY
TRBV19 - ASSGSQGQPQH
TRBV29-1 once SFAGGPETQY
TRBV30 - AWSVHSSPGYGYT
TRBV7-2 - ASSLMSSGSHEQY
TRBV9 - ASSVEDSDYEQY
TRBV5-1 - ASSGTGIYEQY
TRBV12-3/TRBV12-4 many ASSPTPTEAF
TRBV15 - AASSLGGGPYEQY
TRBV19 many ATRLSGDTQY
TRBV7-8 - ASRGQAGSNQPQH
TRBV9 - ASSASPGQGAEGNQPQH
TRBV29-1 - SLHRAAGTEAF
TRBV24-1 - ATSDLGLEETQH
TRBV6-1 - ASSPLWSPYSPLH
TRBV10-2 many ASSESSGSTYEQY
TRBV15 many ATSRERAVYGYT
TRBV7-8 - ASSYRGRGPQETQY